This passage covers 25 T cell receptor beta chains from one sample sequenced in a study of OX40 agonist ivuxolimab in advanced cancers. Profiled with immunoSEQ multiplex PCR; TCRdb holds only in-frame clones, not every one. This table holds approximately 76,000 clones, 88% found once. The input for sequencing was CD4+ or CD8+ T cells sorted from blood, taken in a trial of the OX40 agonist ivuxolimab. These receptors came from an adult with an advanced solid tumor such as melanoma, head and neck, liver or kidney cancer.

The CDR3 DNA is TGTGCCAGCAGTCCGAGCGGCTCTGGGGCCAACGTCCTGACTTTC. Amino acid sequence: CASSPSGSGANVLTF. This rearrangement joins TRBV28 to TRBJ2-6; maybe TRBD2 (5 bases). V was shortened by 5 bases and J by 0 bases, with 8 bases between the two germline ends. Germline V lookup: CDR1 MDHEN, CDR2 SYDVKM. The CDR3 is 15 amino acids.

The chain recombines TRBV6-5 with TRBJ1-1, with D maybe TRBD1 (5 bases). Trimming pared 6 bases from V and 4 bases from J, leaving 12 bases between. Germline CDR1 is MNHEY and CDR2 is SVGAGI. The CDR3 totals 13 residues. For the CDR3, the DNA is TGTGCCAGCAGGCGGGGCGCTGGCACTGAAGCTTTCTTT. This encodes CASRRGAGTEAFF.

This clone is a singleton in its sample. Other DNA sequences in this specimen translate into the identical CDR3. This chain links TRBV6-5 with TRBJ1-3; D uncertain. This CDR3 region has 15 residues. Between the trimmed V and J ends, which lost 0 bases and 0 bases, there was a span of 6 bases. Germline CDR1 MNHEY, CDR2 SVGAGI. CDR3 residues: CASSYSASSGNTIYF. CDR3 DNA: TGTGCCAGCAGTTACTCTGCGAGCTCTGGAAACACCATATATTTT.

This chain links TRBV5-1 with TRBJ1-6; 7 bases line up with TRBD1. This CDR3 is built from 13 residues. Germline V gene data show CDR1 as SGHRS and CDR2 as YFSETQ. The J segment lost 7 bases and the V segment lost 5 bases, leaving 3 bases of the junction unmatched. DNA for the CDR3: TGCGCCAGCAGAGAACAGGGGAATTCACCCCTCCACTTT. It yields the protein CASREQGNSPLHF.

This rearrangement joins TRBV7-3 to TRBJ1-2; D ambiguous. V was trimmed by 0 bases and J by 8 bases, leaving 16 bases between them. CDR3 size: 15 residues. CDR1 is SGHTA and CDR2 is FQGTGA in the germline V gene. In DNA, the CDR3 is TGTGCCAGCAGCTTAACAGCCACCTCGCCGGGGGGCTACACCTTC. It codes for CASSLTATSPGGYTF.

The chain uses TRBV9 and TRBJ2-5; perhaps TRBD2 as D (6 bases). The germline gives CDR1 SGDLS, CDR2 YYNGEE. This CDR3 region has 14 residues. Trimming cost V 3 bases and J 1 base, with 10 bases left between them. The CDR3: CASSEGGSQETQYF. The CDR3, as DNA: TGTGCCAGCAGCGAGGGAGGCAGCCAAGAGACCCAGTACTTC.

The J gene is TRBJ2-1, the V gene TRBV5-1; 11 bases map to TRBD2. Germline V gene sequence: CDR1 SGHRS, CDR2 YFSETQ. J was trimmed by 8 bases and V by 4 bases; bases with no gene match: 11. This CDR3 has 16 residues. This CDR3 reads CASSLPGLAESDEQFF. The DNA of the CDR3 is TGCGCCAGCAGCCTTCCGGGACTAGCGGAGAGCGATGAGCAGTTCTTC.

This chain links TRBV9 with TRBJ2-3, with 12 bases aligning to TRBD2. In germline, CDR1 is SGDLS, CDR2 YYNGEE. The junction had 13 bases not matched to a gene; V was cut back by 3 bases and J by 5 bases. This CDR3 has 18 residues. The CDR3 region has the DNA TGTGCCAGCAGCGAGGGCCCCACTAGCGGGAGGTGGGTAGATACGCAGTATTTT. This sequence encodes CASSEGPTSGRWVDTQYF.

This chain uses TRBV10-1 with TRBJ2-1; TRBD2 agrees at 13 bases. Germline V gives CDR1 WNHNN, CDR2 SYGVQD (reference sequence). The CDR3 sequence is 15 residues long. V shed 6 bases and J 5 bases; nucleotides not matched to a gene: 4. The CDR3 nucleotides are TGCGCCAGCAGCGGGGGGACTAGCGGGAACAATGAGCAGTTCTTC. It specifies CASSGGTSGNNEQFF.

Regarding this clone: The sample contains more than one DNA sequence encoding this CDR3. This chain joins TRBV9 and TRBJ1-2, with D possibly matching TRBD1 (6 bases). Germline assignment: CDR1 SGDLS and CDR2 YYNGEE. This CDR3 has 14 amino acids. V was shortened by 6 bases and J by 5 bases, with 17 bases between the two germline ends. CDR3 nucleotides: TGTGCCAGCAACCCCCAACAGGGAGGATATGGCTACACCTTC. Translated, it gives CASNPQQGGYGYTF.

The rearrangement links TRBV9 to TRBJ2-2; maybe TRBD2 (5 bases). From germline, CDR1 is SGDLS and CDR2 YYNGEE. Trimming pared 4 bases from V and 3 bases from J, leaving 10 bases between. CDR3 length equals 14 residues. CDR3 region: CASSRGDYTGELFF. The CDR3 DNA reads TGTGCCAGCAGCCGGGGTGACTACACCGGGGAGCTGTTTTTT.

V usage is TRBV11-2 and J usage is TRBJ1-4; D ambiguous. From germline, CDR1 is SGHAT and CDR2 FQNNGV. This CDR3 contains 16 residues. V was shortened by 4 bases and J by 3 bases, with 15 bases between the two germline ends. The CDR3 coding sequence is TGTGCCAGCAGCTCGAACCCAGTTAGGGCTAATGAAAAACTGTTTTTT. Protein: CASSSNPVRANEKLFF.

The V gene is TRBV19, the J gene TRBJ2-5; D perhaps matches TRBD2 (7 bases). From germline, CDR1 is LNHDA and CDR2 SQIVND (reference sequence). V lost 5 bases, J lost 4 bases, and 14 bases lay in between. The CDR3 loop spans 14 amino acids. CDR3 coding DNA: TGTGCCAGTAGTTCGGGGGGCCTCCGAGAGACCCAGTACTTC. Its translation: CASSSGGLRETQYF.

V gene TRBV5-3 combines with J gene TRBJ2-7; 9 bases map to TRBD1. TRBV5-3 is identified as an open reading frame with a role that is uncertain. The J segment lost 5 bases and the V segment lost 4 bases, leaving 7 bases of the junction unmatched. The CDR3 consists of 14 residues. The CDR3 spells CARSRGQGDHEQYF. The CDR3 nucleotides read TGTGCCAGAAGCAGGGGACAGGGTGACCACGAGCAGTACTTC.

V and J are TRBV28 and TRBJ2-7, with D unresolved. The CDR3 sequence is 12 residues long. Germline V gene data show CDR1 as MDHEN and CDR2 as SYDVKM. V was shortened by 6 bases and J by 4 bases, with 10 bases between the two germline ends. In DNA form, the CDR3 reads TGTGCCAGCAGCTACCTCAGGTACGAGCAGTACTTC. Residues: CASSYLRYEQYF.

The chain employs TRBV18 and TRBJ2-7; 9 bases match TRBD1. Germline CDR1 KGHSH, CDR2 LQKENI. The CDR3 length is 15 residues. V shed 4 bases and J 5 bases; nucleotides not matched to a gene: 9. CDR3 bases: TGTGCCAGCTCACAGTATACCGGGACAGGGAACGAGCAGTACTTC. It codes for CASSQYTGTGNEQYF.

The CDR3 coding sequence is TGTGCCATCTCTCAGGGGGCTGCTAATGAAAAACTGTTTTTT. It yields the protein CAISQGAANEKLFF. The chain links TRBV10-3 to TRBJ1-4, with 8 bases identical to TRBD1. The CDR3 extends over 14 amino acids. Germline V gene sequence: CDR1 ENHRY, CDR2 SYGVKD. V shed 8 bases and J 3 bases; nucleotides not matched to a gene: 5.

The chain has TRBV18 and TRBJ1-2, with unresolved D. Germline V gene data show CDR1 as KGHSH and CDR2 as LQKENI. The V and J ends lost 0 bases and 0 bases respectively, with 8 bases between them. This CDR3 has 15 residues. The CDR3 here is CASSPPLPTNYGYTF. Written as DNA, the CDR3 is TGTGCCAGCTCACCACCGCTCCCGACTAACTATGGCTACACCTTC.

The CDR3 spells CASSLGGRALDTQYF. The CDR3 bases are TGTGCCAGCAGCTTAGGCGGGAGGGCCTTAGATACGCAGTATTTT. The chain recombines TRBV11-3 with TRBJ2-3; 9 bases map to TRBD2. Germline trimming cut 1 base from V and 5 bases from J; bases unmatched to any gene: 4. CDR1 is SGHNT, CDR2 YENEEA, per germline. CDR3 length equals 15 residues. Full variable domain (missing parts from reference TRBV11-3 and TRBJ2-3): EAGVVQSPRYKIIEKKQPVAFWCNPISGHNTLYWYLQNLGQGPELLIRYENEEAVDDSQLPKDRFSAERLKGVDSTLKIQPAELGDSAVYLCASSLGGRALDTQYFGPGTRLTVL.

This sequence joins TRBV2 and TRBJ2-7, with a possible D match to TRBD1 (5 bases). V gave up 5 bases and J gave up 6 bases, with 5 bases separating them. The length of the CDR3 is 10 residues. Germline-derived CDR1 and CDR2 are SNHLY and FYNNEI. CDR3 region: CASSQGEQYF. The CDR3 region has the DNA TGTGCCAGCAGTCAGGGCGAGCAGTACTTC.

This clone was detected once. V is TRBV19 and J is TRBJ1-5, with 9 bases lining up with TRBD1. CDR1 and CDR2 from the germline V gene are LNHDA and SQIVND (reference sequence). The trim removed 6 bases at V and 1 base at J, leaving 7 bases unmatched. This CDR3 has 16 residues. CDR3 DNA sequence: TGTGCCAGTAGCACCACAGGGGGCGCAAGCAATCAGCCCCAGCATTTT. As protein: CASSTTGGASNQPQHF.

The genes are TRBV6-5 and TRBJ2-7; no clear D. The germline V gene has CDR1 MNHEY and CDR2 SVGAGI. This CDR3 contains 13 residues. The V end lost 2 bases, the J end lost 6 bases, and 11 bases lay between the germline ends. CDR3 region: CASSYALHGEQYF. DNA for the CDR3: TGTGCCAGCAGTTACGCCCTCCACGGCGAGCAGTACTTC.

CDR3 sequence reads: CAHLRPANYGYTF. The CDR3 DNA is TGTGCCCATCTCAGACCAGCTAACTATGGCTACACCTTC. The chain carries TRBV30 and TRBJ1-2; D remains ambiguous. CDR3 length equals 13 residues. V was shortened by 8 bases and J by 0 bases, with 13 bases between the two germline ends. CDR1 is GTSNPN and CDR2 is SVGIG in the germline V gene (reference sequence).

This clone occurred once. V and J are TRBV10-1 and TRBJ2-7; 12 bases align to TRBD1. The CDR3 totals 16 residues. Trimming removed 5 bases from V and 7 bases from J; junction bases left unmatched: 12. CDR1 and CDR2 from the germline V gene are WNHNN and SYGVQD (reference sequence). The CDR3 DNA follows: TGCGCCAGCAGTTACTCCCGGGACAGGGGGCTTAAAGAGCAGTACTTC. Amino acid sequence: CASSYSRDRGLKEQYF.

CDR3: CASSPFDRENSPLHF. CDR3 coding DNA: TGTGCCAGCAGCCCCTTTGACAGGGAAAATTCACCCCTCCACTTT. The chain has TRBV13 and TRBJ1-6, with 7 bases identical to TRBD1. The CDR3 is made up of 15 amino acids. Per the germline V gene, CDR1 is PRHDT and CDR2 is FYEKMQ (reference sequence). Trimming at V came to 5 bases and at J to 7 bases, leaving 8 bases not matched to a gene.